This entry lists 7 T cell receptor beta chains sequenced from one sample in a study of blood T cell repertoires in COVID-19. Using immunoSEQ multiplex PCR, the repertoire was profiled, and TCRdb retains in-frame clones only, with some absent. This table holds tens of thousands of clones, about 89% found once. Sequenced material: peripheral blood. The receptors here all came from a human donor in a cohort sampled during active COVID-19.

Regarding this clone: The same CDR3 can be traced to other DNA sequences in this sample. The rearrangement joins TRBV5-1 to TRBJ1-2; D ambiguous. The germline V gene encodes CDR1 SGHRS and CDR2 YFSETQ. V was cut by 5 bases and J by 2 bases, with 7 bases left in between. The CDR3 spans 12 residues. For the CDR3, the DNA is TGCGCCAGCAGTTCGAGAAACTATGGCTACACCTTC. Protein: CASSSRNYGYTF. Using reference TRBV5-1 and TRBJ1-2 for the parts outside the CDR3, the full variable domain is KAGVTQTPRYLIKTRGQQVTLSCSPISGHRSVSWYQQTPGQGLQFLFEYFSETQRNKGNFPGRFSGRQFSNSRSEMNVSTLELGDSALYLCASSSRNYGYTFGSGTRLTVV.

The chain uses TRBV28 and TRBJ2-7; 9 bases are a match to TRBD1. The CDR3 totals 17 residues. V dropped 5 bases and J dropped 2; count of bases not matched to a gene: 13. Germline CDR1 is MDHEN and CDR2 is SYDVKM. DNA of the CDR3: TGTGCCAGCAGTCCGAGCCCAGGGACAGGGACTACCTACGAGCAGTACTTC. It encodes CASSPSPGTGTTYEQYF. Variable domain in full (rest from reference TRBV28 and TRBJ2-7): DVKVTQSSRYLVKRTGEKVFLECVQDMDHENMFWYRQDPGLGLRLIYFSYDVKMKEKGDIPEGYSVSREKKERFSLILESASTNQTSMYLCASSPSPGTGTTYEQYFGPGTRLTVT.

The gene calls are TRBV10-3 and TRBJ2-5; 9 bases fit TRBD2. With V trimmed by 8 bases and J by 5 bases, 6 bases remained unmatched. This CDR3 is 13 amino acids long. Germline V gene lookup returns CDR1 ENHRY and CDR2 SYGVKD. CDR3 residues: CAIGAGGEETQYF. The CDR3 DNA follows: TGTGCCATCGGCGCGGGAGGGGAGGAGACCCAGTACTTC.

The chain couples TRBV4-2 to TRBJ2-1, with 8 bases identical to TRBD2. This CDR3 contains 17 residues. Per germline, CDR1 LGHNA and CDR2 YNFKEQ. V shed 3 bases and J 10 bases; nucleotides not matched to a gene: 17. Here the CDR3 reads CASSQQRGAGVEGEQFF. The CDR3 coding sequence is TGTGCCAGCAGCCAGCAGAGGGGAGCGGGAGTAGAAGGGGAGCAGTTCTTC.

This clone was seen more than once but under ten times. V gene TRBV6-6 combines with J gene TRBJ2-1, with 7 bases aligning to TRBD2. Germline loops: CDR1 MNHNY, CDR2 SVGAGI (reference sequence). This CDR3 comprises 12 residues. With V trimmed by 2 bases and J by 9 bases, 1 base remained unmatched. CDR3 sequence reads: CASSYGRGEQFF. The CDR3 DNA sequence: TGTGCCAGCAGTTACGGGAGGGGTGAGCAGTTCTTC.

The chain joins TRBV10-1 to TRBJ2-7, with 8 positions matching TRBD1. J gave up 4 bases and V 4 bases, and 3 bases lay outside the gene matches. Germline V gene data show CDR1 as WNHNN and CDR2 as SYGVQD (reference sequence). The CDR3 extends over 13 amino acids. CDR3 loop: CASSVQGAYEQYF. CDR3 sequence (DNA): TGCGCCAGCAGTGTCCAGGGGGCATACGAGCAGTACTTC.

The CDR3 DNA is TGTGCCAGCAGTCCCGGACAGGCTGGGGCCCAGCATTTT. Amino acids: CASSPGQAGAQHF. The chain combines TRBV6-6 with TRBJ1-5; 7 nucleotides line up with TRBD1. V was pared by 5 bases and J by 11 bases, with 9 bases of the junction left unmatched. CDR1 MNHNY and CDR2 SVGAGI come from the germline V gene (reference sequence). CDR3 length equals 13 residues.